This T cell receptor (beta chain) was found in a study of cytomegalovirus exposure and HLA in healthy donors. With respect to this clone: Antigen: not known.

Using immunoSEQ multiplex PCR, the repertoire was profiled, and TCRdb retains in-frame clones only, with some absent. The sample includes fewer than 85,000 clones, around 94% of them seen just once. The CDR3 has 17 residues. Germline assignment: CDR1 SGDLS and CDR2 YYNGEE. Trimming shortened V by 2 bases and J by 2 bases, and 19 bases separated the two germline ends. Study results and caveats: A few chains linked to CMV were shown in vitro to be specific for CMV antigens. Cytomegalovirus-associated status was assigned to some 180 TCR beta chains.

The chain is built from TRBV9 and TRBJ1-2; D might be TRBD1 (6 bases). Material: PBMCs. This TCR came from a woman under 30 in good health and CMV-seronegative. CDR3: CASSVRDTTFINYGYTF. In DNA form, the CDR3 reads TGTGCCAGCAGCGTTAGGGACACGACCTTCATAAACTATGGCTACACCTTC.